Below, 10 T cell receptor beta chains from the same sample are listed, as sequenced in a study of cytomegalovirus exposure and HLA in healthy donors. The PCR was carried out with 60 Vbeta primers and 13 Jbeta primers. Sequencing used immunoSEQ multiplex PCR; TCRdb keeps in-frame clones, though not all of them. This sample lists about 37,000 clones; its ten largest clones have roughly 6.4%. The material sequenced was PBMCs. These receptors all come from a human donor in good health.

In DNA, the CDR3 is TGTGCCAGCAGTTACCCTTCAGGACAGGGGAGGTACTATGGCTACACCTTC. Its protein is CASSYPSGQGRYYGYTF. The rearrangement links TRBV6-7 to TRBJ1-2; 9 positions match TRBD1. TRBV6-7 is an ORF; its function is uncertain. CDR3 length equals 17 residues. V trimming: 2 bases; J trimming: 3 bases; junction bases outside the gene matches: 10.

The V and J genes are TRBV19 and TRBJ2-3; 12 bases line up with TRBD2. J gave up 3 bases and V 1 base, and 2 bases lay outside the gene matches. CDR1 LNHDA and CDR2 SQIVND come from the germline V gene (reference sequence). The CDR3 is 16 residues long. For the CDR3, the DNA is TGTGCCAGTAGTATAGGGCTAGCGGGGGGGACAGATACGCAGTATTTT. Amino acids: CASSIGLAGGTDTQYF. Combining the CDR3 with reference TRBV19 and TRBJ2-3 gives the whole variable domain DGGITQSPKYLFRKEGQNVTLSCEQNLNHDAMYWYRQDPGQGLRLIYYSQIVNDFQKGDIAEGYSVSREKKESFPLTVTSAQKNPTAFYLCASSIGLAGGTDTQYFGPGTRLTVL.

The chain recombines TRBV6-1 with TRBJ1-6; the D gene is possibly TRBD1 (6 bases). The germline gives CDR1 MNHNS, CDR2 SASEGT. V was shortened by 1 base and J by 7 bases, with 8 bases between the two germline ends. The CDR3 has 14 amino acids. Here the CDR3 DNA reads TGTGCCAGCAGTGAAGGGGGGGGCAATTCACCCCTCCACTTT. Translation: CASSEGGGNSPLHF.

The V gene is TRBV7-9, the J gene TRBJ2-5; 9 bases fit TRBD1. V lost 5 bases to trimming and J lost 5 bases; unmatched junction nucleotides: 6. This CDR3 contains 14 residues. Germline V CDR1 and CDR2: SEHNR, FQNEAQ (reference sequence). The CDR3 sequence: CASSQQGARETQYF. The CDR3 DNA reads as TGTGCCAGCAGCCAACAGGGGGCGAGGGAGACCCAGTACTTC.

The chain has TRBV2 and TRBJ1-2, with 7 bases aligning to TRBD1. CDR1 is SNHLY and CDR2 is FYNNEI in the germline V gene. Trimming cost V 7 bases and J 3 bases; bases outside gene matches: 5. CDR3 length equals 13 residues. This CDR3 reads CASIAGTDYGYTF. CDR3 nucleotides: TGTGCCAGCATCGCCGGGACAGACTATGGCTACACCTTC.

About this clone itself: The junction does not match germline at one end; this may be a read error. The chain has TRBV29-1 and TRBJ2-1; 7 bases match TRBD1. Germline CDR1 reads SQVTM; CDR2 reads ANQGSEA. This CDR3 has 17 amino acids. The CDR3: CSVEEGGRGTSDNEQFF. In DNA, the CDR3 is TGCAGCGTTGAAGAAGGGGGCAGGGGGACCTCCGACAATGAGCAGTTCTTC.

V and J are TRBV6-6 and TRBJ1-5, with D possibly being TRBD1 (6 bases). This CDR3 region has 14 residues. Deletions cut 2 bases from V and 5 bases from J, with 10 bases between. Germline assignment: CDR1 MNHNY and CDR2 SVGAGI (reference sequence). CDR3 nucleotide sequence: TGTGCCAGCAGTTACACGGACAGTCATCAGCCCCAGCATTTT. This encodes CASSYTDSHQPQHF.

J is TRBJ2-5 and V is TRBV19; 10 bases are a match to TRBD1. Trimming took 6 bases from V and 1 from J; bases not matched to a gene: 2. The length of the CDR3 is 14 residues. CDR1 is LNHDA and CDR2 is SQIVND in the germline V gene (reference sequence). The CDR3 DNA follows: TGTGCCAGTAGGCGGACAGGGGGCCAAGAGACCCAGTACTTC. Protein sequence: CASRRTGGQETQYF.

V is TRBV19 and J is TRBJ1-5; a possible D gene is TRBD1 (6 bases). From germline, CDR1 is LNHDA and CDR2 SQIVND (reference sequence). The CDR3 runs 13 residues. The V end was cut by 7 bases, the J end by 8 bases, with 15 bases between. CDR3 sequence: CASTSGHPEPQHF. The CDR3 region has the DNA TGTGCCAGTACCTCGGGACACCCGGAGCCCCAGCATTTT.

The chain joins TRBV2 to TRBJ2-7, with D possibly matching TRBD1 (5 bases). Germline CDR1 reads SNHLY; CDR2 reads FYNNEI. V was trimmed by 7 bases and J by 4 bases, leaving 11 bases between them. The CDR3 is 12 residues long. CDR3 nucleotide sequence: TGTGCCAGCACCCAGAAGGGGTACGAGCAGTACTTC. Translating it yields CASTQKGYEQYF.